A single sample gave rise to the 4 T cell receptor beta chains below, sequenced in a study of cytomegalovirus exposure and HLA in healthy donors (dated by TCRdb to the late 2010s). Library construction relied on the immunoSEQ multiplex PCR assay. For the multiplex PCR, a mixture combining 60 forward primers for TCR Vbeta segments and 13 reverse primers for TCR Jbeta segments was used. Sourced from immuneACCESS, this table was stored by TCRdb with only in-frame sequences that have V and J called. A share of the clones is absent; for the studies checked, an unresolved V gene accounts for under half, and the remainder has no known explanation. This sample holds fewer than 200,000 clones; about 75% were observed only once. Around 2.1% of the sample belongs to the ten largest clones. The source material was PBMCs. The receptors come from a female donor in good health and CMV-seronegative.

The CDR3 reads CAWSAGRGSVQFF. CDR3 DNA: TGTGCCTGGAGTGCCGGGCGGGGTTCCGTACAGTTCTTC. V gene TRBV30 combines with J gene TRBJ2-1, with a tentative D call TRBD2 (6 bases). With 1 base removed from V and 13 bases from J, the gap between germline ends came to 17 bases. The germline CDR1 and CDR2 sequences are GTSNPN and SVGIG (reference sequence). The CDR3 totals 13 residues.

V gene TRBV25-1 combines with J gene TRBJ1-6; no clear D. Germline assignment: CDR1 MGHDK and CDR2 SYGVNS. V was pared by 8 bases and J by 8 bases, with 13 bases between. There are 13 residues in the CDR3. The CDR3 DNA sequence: TGTGCCAGCTCAAATAACTTTTATTCACCCCTCCACTTT. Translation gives CASSNNFYSPLHF.

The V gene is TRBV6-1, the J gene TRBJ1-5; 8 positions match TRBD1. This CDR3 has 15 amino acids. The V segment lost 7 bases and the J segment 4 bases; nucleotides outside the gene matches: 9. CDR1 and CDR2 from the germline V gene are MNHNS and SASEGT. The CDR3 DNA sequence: TGTGCCAGCATTATTGACAGGGGCGAGAATCAGCCCCAGCATTTT. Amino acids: CASIIDRGENQPQHF.

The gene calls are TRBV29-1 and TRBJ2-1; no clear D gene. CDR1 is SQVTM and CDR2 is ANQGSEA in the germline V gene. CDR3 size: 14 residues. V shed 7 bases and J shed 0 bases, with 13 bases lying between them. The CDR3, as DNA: TGCAGCGCTTTGCAGGCCCGCTCCTACAATGAGCAGTTCTTC. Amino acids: CSALQARSYNEQFF.